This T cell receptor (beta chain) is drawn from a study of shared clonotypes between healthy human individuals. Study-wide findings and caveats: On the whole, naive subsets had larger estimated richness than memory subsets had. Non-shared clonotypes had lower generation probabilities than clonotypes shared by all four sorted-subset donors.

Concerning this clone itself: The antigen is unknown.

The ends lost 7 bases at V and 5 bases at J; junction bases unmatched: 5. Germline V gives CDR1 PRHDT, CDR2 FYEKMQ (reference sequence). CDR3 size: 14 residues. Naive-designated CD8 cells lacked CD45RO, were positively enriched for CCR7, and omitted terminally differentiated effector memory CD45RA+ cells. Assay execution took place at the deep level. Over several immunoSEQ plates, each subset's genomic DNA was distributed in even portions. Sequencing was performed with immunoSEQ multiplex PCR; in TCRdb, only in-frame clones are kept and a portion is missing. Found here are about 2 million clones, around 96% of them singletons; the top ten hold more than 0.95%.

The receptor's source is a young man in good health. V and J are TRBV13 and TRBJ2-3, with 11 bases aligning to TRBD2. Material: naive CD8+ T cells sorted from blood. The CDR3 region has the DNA TGTGCCAGCACCGAGGGACTAGCGGAAGATACGCAGTATTTT. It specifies CASTEGLAEDTQYF.